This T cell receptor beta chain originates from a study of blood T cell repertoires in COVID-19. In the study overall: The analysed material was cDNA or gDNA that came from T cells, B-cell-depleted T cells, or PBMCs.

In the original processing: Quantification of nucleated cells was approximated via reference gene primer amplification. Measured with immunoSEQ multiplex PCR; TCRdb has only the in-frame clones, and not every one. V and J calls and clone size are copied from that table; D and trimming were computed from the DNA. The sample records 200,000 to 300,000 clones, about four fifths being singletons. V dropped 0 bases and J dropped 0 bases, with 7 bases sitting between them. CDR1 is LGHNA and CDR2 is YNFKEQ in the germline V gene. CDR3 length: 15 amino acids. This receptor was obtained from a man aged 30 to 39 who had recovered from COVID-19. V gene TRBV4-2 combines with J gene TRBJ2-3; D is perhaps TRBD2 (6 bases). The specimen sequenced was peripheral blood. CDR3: CASSQELASTDTQYF. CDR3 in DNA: TGTGCCAGCAGCCAAGAACTAGCTAGCACAGATACGCAGTATTTT.